This T cell receptor (beta chain) was sequenced in a study of spatial heterogeneity in lung cancer. TCRdb analysed the 5' RACE reads with MiXCR anew, one entry per CDR3 protein. The data hold around 75,000 distinct CDR3 sequences, with more than 10% observed a single time. Unmatched junction bases numbered 5, after V lost 4 bases and J lost 4 bases. CDR1 SGHVS and CDR2 FQNEAQ come from the germline V gene. The CDR3 covers 15 residues. This clonotype was found many times. The time point here: sample taken at primary tumor resection. Whole RNA from tumor, nontumor lung or frozen PBMC was sequenced unsorted.

The chain recombines TRBV7-8 with TRBJ2-2; the match to TRBD1 covers 8 bases. This TCR derives from a male donor with early-stage non-small cell lung cancer. Sequencing was performed on PBMCs, taken at surgery. The CDR3 is CASSSDRVRTGELFF. CDR3 DNA sequence: TGTGCCAGCAGCTCGGACAGGGTTCGCACCGGGGAGCTGTTTTTT. Looking up the rest from reference TRBV7-8 and TRBJ2-2 gives the full variable domain: GAGVSQSPRYKVAKRGQDVALRCDPISGHVSLFWYQQALGQGPEFLTYFQNEAQLDKSGLPSDRFFAERPEGSVSTLKIQRTQQEDSAVYLCASSSDRVRTGELFFGEGSRLTVL.